This T cell receptor (beta chain) stems from a study of identical twins. General study points: A lower insertion count was a feature of abundant cord blood beta clonotypes, with no such feature in memory repertoires.

Healthy Caucasians were all of the donors. Template switching (which added a universal primer site) was used, and cDNA carried unique molecular identifiers. TCRdb analysed the 5' RACE reads with MiXCR anew, one entry per CDR3 protein. Among 130,000 to 150,000 distinct CDR3 sequences listed, 3% to 4.5% were seen once. Trimming cost V 4 bases and J 0 bases, with 7 bases left between them. The CDR3 is made up of 13 amino acids. The germline CDR1 and CDR2 sequences are MNHEY and SVGEGT. Ten or more counts support this clonotype. Its antigen is as yet unknown. The rearrangement joins TRBV6-2 or TRBV6-3 to TRBJ2-7, with D uncertain. The specimen sequenced was memory T cells sorted from blood. The receptor's source is a man between 18 and 29 years old in good health. Here the CDR3 reads CASSFPISYEQYF. CDR3 nucleotides: TGTGCCAGCAGTTTCCCTATCTCCTACGAGCAGTACTTC.